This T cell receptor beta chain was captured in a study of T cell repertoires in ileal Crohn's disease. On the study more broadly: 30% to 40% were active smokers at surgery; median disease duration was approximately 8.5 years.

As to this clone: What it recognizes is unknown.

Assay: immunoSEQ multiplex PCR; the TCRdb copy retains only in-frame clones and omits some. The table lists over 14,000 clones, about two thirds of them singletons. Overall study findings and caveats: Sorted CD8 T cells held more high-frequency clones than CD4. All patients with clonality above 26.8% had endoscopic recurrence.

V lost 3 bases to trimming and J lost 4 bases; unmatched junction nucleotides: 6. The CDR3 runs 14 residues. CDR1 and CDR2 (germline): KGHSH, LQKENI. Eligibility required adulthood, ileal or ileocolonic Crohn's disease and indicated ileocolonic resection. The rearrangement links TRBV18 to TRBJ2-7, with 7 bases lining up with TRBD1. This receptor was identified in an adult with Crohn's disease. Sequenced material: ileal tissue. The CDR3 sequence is CASSPNRQGYEQYF. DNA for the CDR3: TGTGCCAGCTCACCGAACCGACAGGGATACGAGCAGTACTTC.